These 5 T cell receptor beta chains were all obtained from the same sample, sequenced in a study of Ad26.COV2.S vaccination and SARS-CoV-2 variants listed by TCRdb under 2021. The library was produced with the immunoSEQ multiplex PCR assay. TCRdb carries this immuneACCESS record with in-frame sequences only. Its versions omit some clonotypes, under half of them owing to an unresolved V gene in the studies checked, with the rest unexplained. The sample table records some 340,000 clones; about 82% of these occur just once. Approximately 2% of the sample is held by the ten biggest clonotypes. The sample's treatment or condition label, decoded: about 20 received Ad26.COV2.S at low or high dose, single or two shots; 5 received placebo; per-sample allocation not given. For vaccine and placebo recipients, repertoires were sequenced using samples collected on day 63 after the first injection. Sequenced here: peripheral blood, sampled in a trial of Ad26.COV2.S vaccine versus placebo. Receptors originate from a person aged 18-60 years who received the Ad26.COV2.S COVID-19 vaccine or a placebo.

The CDR3 DNA reads TGCGCCAGCAGCCAAGATTGGGACAGGGGGTCAGATACGCAGTATTTT. This encodes CASSQDWDRGSDTQYF. The chain joins TRBV4-3 to TRBJ2-3, with 11 bases that match TRBD1. Germline trimming cut 0 bases from V and 4 bases from J; bases unmatched to any gene: 3. The CDR3 contains 16 residues. CDR1 and CDR2 (germline): LGHNA, YSLEER.

Only a few counts were recorded for this clone. The chain carries TRBV5-1 and TRBJ1-1; the D gene is possibly TRBD1 (5 bases). The CDR3 is made up of 14 amino acids. V shed 4 bases and J shed 0 bases, with 10 bases lying between them. Germline lookup yields CDR1 SGHRS and CDR2 YFSETQ. In nucleotides, the CDR3 is TGCGCCAGCAGCGCCAACAGGCTGAACACTGAAGCTTTCTTT. Translating it yields CASSANRLNTEAFF.

The chain joins TRBV5-1 to TRBJ2-1; no reliable D call. Trimming left V 0 bases short and J 8 bases short, with 6 bases between. This CDR3 comprises 12 residues. Germline lookup yields CDR1 SGHRS and CDR2 YFSETQ. The CDR3 spells CASSLVQDEQFF. CDR3 in DNA: TGCGCCAGCAGCTTGGTTCAGGATGAGCAGTTCTTC. Complete variable domain (other parts from reference TRBV5-1 and TRBJ2-1): KAGVTQTPRYLIKTRGQQVTLSCSPISGHRSVSWYQQTPGQGLQFLFEYFSETQRNKGNFPGRFSGRQFSNSRSEMNVSTLELGDSALYLCASSLVQDEQFFGPGTRLTVL.

In this sample, this clone turned up a few times. V gene TRBV21-1 combines with J gene TRBJ1-2; TRBD1 is taken as the D call from the table, unchecked against the DNA. TRBV21-1 is shown as a pseudogene. The CDR3 has 15 amino acids. The CDR3: CASSLRHPPNYGYTF. The CDR3 region has the DNA TGTGCCAGCAGCCTTAGACACCCCCCAAACTATGGCTACACCTTC.

J is TRBJ2-2 and V is TRBV4-1; D is possibly TRBD1 (7 bases). The length of the CDR3 is 16 residues. The V gene lost 2 bases and the J gene lost 4 bases, with 14 bases spanning the gap. The germline CDR1 and CDR2 sequences are MGHRA and YSYEKL. DNA of the CDR3: TGCGCCAGCAGCCAAACCCGGCAGGGGGGCACCGGGGAGCTGTTTTTT. It translates to CASSQTRQGGTGELFF.